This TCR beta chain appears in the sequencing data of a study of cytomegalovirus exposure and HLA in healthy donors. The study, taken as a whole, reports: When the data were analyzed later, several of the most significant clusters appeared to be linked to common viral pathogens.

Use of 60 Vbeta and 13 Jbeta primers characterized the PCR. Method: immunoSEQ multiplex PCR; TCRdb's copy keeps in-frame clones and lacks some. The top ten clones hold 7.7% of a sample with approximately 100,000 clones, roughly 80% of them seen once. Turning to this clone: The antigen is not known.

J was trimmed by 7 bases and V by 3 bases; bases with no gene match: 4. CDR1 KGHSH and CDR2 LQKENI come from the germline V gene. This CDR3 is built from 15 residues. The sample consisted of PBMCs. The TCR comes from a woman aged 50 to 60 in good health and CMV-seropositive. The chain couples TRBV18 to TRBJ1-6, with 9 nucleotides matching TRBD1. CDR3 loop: CASSPGQGGNSPLHF. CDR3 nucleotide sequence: TGTGCCAGCTCACCGGGACAGGGAGGGAATTCACCCCTCCACTTT.